This T cell receptor beta chain was found in a study of T cell changes during pregnancy in multiple sclerosis. With regard to this clone: One junction end does not reproduce the germline sequence, and a read error may be involved.

The length of the CDR3 is 15 residues. Germline assignment: CDR1 MNHNY and CDR2 SVGAGI (reference sequence). Profiled with immunoSEQ multiplex PCR; TCRdb holds only in-frame clones, not every one. This sample has over 90,000 clones; about 91% occur once, and the top ten carry approximately 0.97%. This clonotype originated in a female donor with multiple sclerosis, enrolled in a pregnancy study. The sequencing used peripheral blood, collected before pregnancy. The chain uses TRBV6-6 and TRBJ2-5; the D gene is possibly TRBD1 (6 bases). The CDR3 sequence is CASSSPPDRQETQYF. In DNA, the CDR3 is TGTGCCAGCAGTTCCCCCCCGGACAGACAAGAGACCCAATACTTC.